This TCR beta chain stems from a study of T cell changes during pregnancy in multiple sclerosis. Here immunoSEQ multiplex PCR was the method, and the copy in TCRdb shows in-frame clones only, minus some. The sample has roughly 110,000 clones; about 90% are singletons. CDR3 size: 19 residues. Germline CDR1 is MNHNS and CDR2 is SASEGT. Germline trimming cut 3 bases from V and 0 bases from J; bases unmatched to any gene: 8. The J gene is TRBJ2-1, the V gene TRBV6-1; 13 bases agree with TRBD2. The sequencing used peripheral blood, collected in the third trimester of pregnancy. The receptor comes from a female donor in good health, enrolled as a control in a pregnancy study. CDR3 sequence: CASSDEPGLAGRSYNEQFF. CDR3 DNA: TGTGCCAGCAGTGACGAACCGGGACTAGCGGGGCGCTCCTACAATGAGCAGTTCTTC.